Each of the 14 T cell receptor beta chains below was sequenced from the same sample in a study of neurological immune-mediated disorders (dated by TCRdb to the late 2010s). The method was 5' RACE. TCRdb records Illumina HiSeq 2500 as the sequencer. TCRdb reran the public reads through fastp at Q25 and MiXCR, keeping productive beta chains. One record per CDR3 amino acid sequence lists the most common genes and DNA. The sample records tens of thousands of distinct CDR3 sequences, around 2.9% of which are singletons. The ten largest account for roughly 16% of the sample. The sequencing sample was made of PBMCs. These receptors came from a woman aged 50 to 60 with multiple sclerosis.

This clonotype was observed many times. CDR3 DNA sequence: TGCGCCAGCAGCTTGTATGGGGGTCCGAACACTGAAGCTTTCTTT. Protein sequence: CASSLYGGPNTEAFF. The J gene is TRBJ1-1, the V gene TRBV5-1; weak D call: TRBD1 (5 bases). The germline V gene has CDR1 SGHRS and CDR2 YFSETQ. The CDR3 consists of 15 residues. V shed 1 base and J shed 1 base, with 11 bases lying between them. Full variable domain (remainder filled in from reference TRBV5-1 and TRBJ1-1): KAGVTQTPRYLIKTRGQQVTLSCSPISGHRSVSWYQQTPGQGLQFLFEYFSETQRNKGNFPGRFSGRQFSNSRSEMNVSTLELGDSALYLCASSLYGGPNTEAFFGQGTRLTVV.

A few counts support this clonotype. A much larger clone differs by one base, so this may be a read error. This chain uses TRBV5-1 with TRBJ2-7; no clear D. The ends were cut back, 3 bases at V and 7 bases at J, with 14 bases in the middle. CDR1 and CDR2 from the germline V gene are SGHRS and YFSETQ. CDR3 length: 13 amino acids. The CDR3 sequence: CASSSPAPKEQYV. In nucleotides, the CDR3 is TGCGCCAGCAGCTCCCCGGCCCCGAAAGAGCAGTACGTC.

This sequence joins TRBV6-4 and TRBJ2-2; no firm D call. Trimming took off 6 bases at V and 4 bases at J, with 3 bases between the two ends. The CDR3 length is 11 residues. The germline gives CDR1 MRHNA, CDR2 SNTAGT. Here the CDR3 reads CASRPTGELFF. In nucleotides, the CDR3 is TGTGCCAGCAGACCCACCGGGGAGCTGTTTTTT.

V gene TRBV5-1 combines with J gene TRBJ2-7; TRBD1 might be the D (6 bases). In germline, CDR1 is SGHRS, CDR2 YFSETQ. This CDR3 comprises 12 residues. The V end lost 9 bases, the J end lost 8 bases, and 18 bases lay between the germline ends. The CDR3 coding sequence is TGCGCCACGAGGGACAACTACGACAAGCAGTACTTC. Translation: CATRDNYDKQYF.

This clonotype was seen repeatedly, ten times or more. The rearrangement links TRBV5-1 to TRBJ2-1; D uncertain. Germline CDR1 and CDR2: SGHRS and YFSETQ. The germline V and J ends were trimmed by 4 bases and 7 bases, with 9 bases remaining between them. This CDR3 contains 12 residues. CDR3 in amino acids: CASSPVVNEQFF. The CDR3 region has the DNA TGCGCCAGCAGCCCCGTAGTGAATGAGCAGTTCTTC.

This clonotype was detected many times. V gene TRBV6-5 combines with J gene TRBJ1-1, with 8 positions matching TRBD1. Germline-derived CDR1 and CDR2 are MNHEY and SVGAGI. The CDR3 is 13 residues long. V was clipped by 2 bases and J by 7 bases; unmatched bases: 3. CDR3 amino acids: CASSYQGAIEAFF. The CDR3 coding sequence is TGTGCCAGCAGTTACCAGGGGGCGATTGAAGCTTTCTTT.

This clonotype was seen repeatedly, ten times or more. This rearrangement joins TRBV7-3 to TRBJ2-1; TRBD2 matches at 11 bases. With 5 bases clipped from V and 4 bases from J, the junction kept 4 bases outside the gene matches. There are 15 residues in the CDR3. Germline CDR1 reads SGHTA; CDR2 reads FQGTGA. Here the CDR3 reads CASSAGLAAYNEQFF. In DNA, the CDR3 is TGTGCCAGCAGCGCGGGACTAGCGGCATACAATGAGCAGTTCTTC. Based on the CDR3 plus reference TRBV7-3 and TRBJ2-1, the full variable domain is GAGVSQTPSNKVTEKGKYVELRCDPISGHTALYWYRQSLGQGPEFLIYFQGTGAADDSGLPNDRFFAVRPEGSVSTLKIQRTERGDSAVYLCASSAGLAAYNEQFFGPGTRLTVL.

This clonotype was counted ten times or more. The genes are TRBV7-9 and TRBJ2-2; D gene ambiguous. Germline values: CDR1 SEHNR, CDR2 FQNEAQ (reference sequence). V dropped 5 bases and J dropped 0 bases, with 13 bases sitting between them. The CDR3 consists of 16 residues. The CDR3 nucleotides are TGTGCCAGCAGCCATCAGGACCAACCGAACACCGGGGAGCTGTTTTTT. It translates to CASSHQDQPNTGELFF.

This clonotype has ten or more counts. The chain employs TRBV5-1 and TRBJ2-2; TRBD2 might be the D (5 bases). The CDR3 is 17 amino acids. Germline V lookup: CDR1 SGHRS, CDR2 YFSETQ. With 3 bases removed from V and 5 bases from J, the gap between germline ends came to 20 bases. The CDR3 region has the DNA TGCGCCAGCAGCTGGTCTGCGGGCAGGCGCGAAACCGGGGAGCTGTTTTTT. This codes for CASSWSAGRRETGELFF. Full variable domain (remainder filled in from reference TRBV5-1 and TRBJ2-2): KAGVTQTPRYLIKTRGQQVTLSCSPISGHRSVSWYQQTPGQGLQFLFEYFSETQRNKGNFPGRFSGRQFSNSRSEMNVSTLELGDSALYLCASSWSAGRRETGELFFGEGSRLTVL.

This clonotype showed up many times. V gene TRBV4-1 combines with J gene TRBJ2-2, with D perhaps matching TRBD2 (6 bases). The CDR3 loop spans 16 amino acids. The ends were cut back, 3 bases at V and 6 bases at J, with 17 bases in the middle. Germline V gene data show CDR1 as MGHRA and CDR2 as YSYEKL. The CDR3 loop is CASSHEDYRRAGELFF. Written as DNA, the CDR3 is TGCGCCAGCAGCCACGAGGACTACCGTCGCGCCGGGGAGCTGTTTTTT.

The sample holds a few counts of this clonotype. This may come from a read error, since a much larger clone is one base off. The rearrangement uses TRBV3-1 and TRBJ1-5; D gene ambiguous. Between the trimmed V and J ends, which lost 8 bases and 0 bases, there was a span of 8 bases. The germline V gene encodes CDR1 LGHDT and CDR2 YNNKEL (reference sequence). This CDR3 region has 13 residues. CDR3 residues: CASAPNSNQPQHF. In DNA form, the CDR3 reads TGTGCCAGCGCCCCAAATAGCAATCAGCCCCAGCATTTT.

This clonotype has a count of ten or more. This chain's CDR3 is CASSVPPLGLGGVNEQFF. DNA of the CDR3: TGTGCCAGCAGCGTACCCCCACTCGGACTAGGAGGGGTCAATGAGCAGTTCTTC. The rearrangement joins TRBV9 to TRBJ2-1; 7 bases align to TRBD2. V dropped 1 base and J dropped 6; count of bases not matched to a gene: 16. The CDR3 is 18 amino acids. Germline CDR1 is SGDLS and CDR2 is YYNGEE.

This clonotype was counted at least ten times. The V and J genes are TRBV15 and TRBJ2-7; 11 nucleotides align to TRBD1. The germline V gene has CDR1 LNHNV and CDR2 YYDKDF (reference sequence). This CDR3 spans 17 amino acids. The V and J ends lost 0 bases and 3 bases, in that order; junction bases with no gene match: 7. The CDR3 sequence: CATSRDNPGQGDYEQYV. The CDR3, as DNA: TGTGCCACCAGCAGAGACAACCCGGGACAGGGGGACTACGAGCAGTACGTC.

This clonotype was observed at least ten times. This chain links TRBV5-1 with TRBJ2-2, with D hard to call. CDR3 length: 16 residues. The V end was cut by 3 bases, the J end by 6 bases, with 18 bases between. Germline CDR1 SGHRS, CDR2 YFSETQ. The CDR3 coding sequence is TGCGCCAGCAGCTCGGACGCCCCGCTTAGCCCCGGGGAGCTGTTTTTT. Amino acids: CASSSDAPLSPGELFF.